Presented here are 17 T cell receptor beta chains from one specimen sequenced in a study of control samples from healthy donors and cancer patients. TCRdb's table, derived via immunoSEQ multiplex PCR, lists solely in-frame clones and lacks some. This table holds some 49,000 clones, roughly 92% found once. Sequenced sample: PBMCs. The receptor set was obtained from a man aged 30 to 45 with colorectal cancer.

This clone was found a few times. This chain joins TRBV20-1 and TRBJ2-7, with D unclear. Germline loops: CDR1 DFQATT, CDR2 SNEGSKA (reference sequence). Trimming took 3 bases from V and 4 from J, leaving 22 bases between them. The CDR3 runs 16 residues. CDR3 sequence (DNA): TGCAGTGCTAGTCCCGTTCCGACTCTGGTATCGTACGAGCAGTACTTC. This encodes CSASPVPTLVSYEQYF.

The chain employs TRBV6-5 and TRBJ1-2; possible D gene TRBD1, 6 bases. Germline CDR1 and CDR2: MNHEY and SVGAGI. V was clipped by 7 bases and J by 4 bases, with 16 bases between them. The CDR3 is made up of 14 amino acids. The CDR3 reads CASKINRDAYGYTF. CDR3 in DNA: TGTGCCAGCAAGATTAACAGGGACGCCTATGGCTACACCTTC.

The rearrangement links TRBV2 to TRBJ2-2; the D gene is possibly TRBD2 (7 bases). Trimming shortened V by 1 base and J by 7 bases, and 10 bases separated the two germline ends. Germline V lookup: CDR1 SNHLY, CDR2 FYNNEI. The CDR3 loop spans 14 amino acids. The CDR3 bases are TGTGCCAGCAGTGAAGTAGGGGGGGACGGGGAGCTGTTTTTT. It specifies CASSEVGGDGELFF. The full variable domain, in which reference TRBV2 and TRBJ2-2 provide the parts outside the CDR3, is EPEVTQTPSHQVTQMGQEVILRCVPISNHLYFYWYRQILGQKVEFLVSFYNNEISEKSEIFDDQFSVERPDGSNFTLKIRSTKLEDSAMYFCASSEVGGDGELFFGEGSRLTVL.

The V call is TRBV5-4, the J call TRBJ2-2; D unresolved. This CDR3 has 14 residues. The germline V gene encodes CDR1 SGHNT and CDR2 YYREEE (reference sequence). The V and J ends lost 0 bases and 6 bases respectively, with 9 bases between them. CDR3 sequence reads: CASSLDLPSGELFF. Written as DNA, the CDR3 is TGTGCCAGCAGCTTGGATCTCCCATCCGGGGAGCTGTTTTTT. Full variable domain (remainder filled in from reference TRBV5-4 and TRBJ2-2): ETGVTQSPTHLIKTRGQQVTLRCSSQSGHNTVSWYQQALGQGPQFIFQYYREEENGRGNFPPRFSGLQFPNYSSELNVNALELDDSALYLCASSLDLPSGELFFGEGSRLTVL.

With regard to this clone: This same CDR3 is encoded by further DNA sequences in the sample. The chain joins TRBV9 to TRBJ2-2, with a weak D call TRBD2 (5 bases). CDR1 and CDR2 from the germline V gene are SGDLS and YYNGEE. The CDR3 is 13 residues long. V was shortened by 0 bases and J by 7 bases, with 7 bases between the two germline ends. DNA of the CDR3: TGTGCCAGCAGCGTAGCAGAGGGCGGGGAGCTGTTTTTT. It specifies CASSVAEGGELFF.

The chain employs TRBV9 and TRBJ2-2; D gene unclear. CDR3 length: 13 residues. Looked up from germline, CDR1 is SGDLS and CDR2 is YYNGEE. Trimming removed 4 bases at V and 3 bases at J, with 7 bases between. DNA of the CDR3: TGTGCCAGCAGCCTCCGGGACACCGGGGAGCTGTTTTTT. Protein product: CASSLRDTGELFF. The variable domain in full, completed from reference TRBV9 and TRBJ2-2, reads DSGVTQTPKHLITATGQRVTLRCSPRSGDLSVYWYQQSLDQGLQFLIQYYNGEERAKGNILERFSAQQFPDLHSELNLSSLELGDSALYFCASSLRDTGELFFGEGSRLTVL.

Here the CDR3 DNA reads TGTGCCAGCAGTGAAAATGAGGACAGGGGTGAAAAACTGTTTTTT. Translating gives CASSENEDRGEKLFF. This rearrangement joins TRBV6-1 to TRBJ1-4; TRBD1 aligns across 9 bases. The germline CDR1 and CDR2 sequences are MNHNS and SASEGT. The V and J ends lost 2 bases and 7 bases, in that order; junction bases with no gene match: 5. CDR3 size: 15 residues.

V and J are TRBV19 and TRBJ2-7; D might be TRBD2 (6 bases). The CDR3 length is 16 residues. The ends were cut back, 5 bases at V and 7 bases at J, with 24 bases in the middle. CDR1 is LNHDA, CDR2 SQIVND, per germline (reference sequence). This CDR3 reads CASSLPSGANGGEQYF. DNA for the CDR3: TGTGCCAGTAGTCTGCCTAGTGGGGCCAACGGAGGGGAGCAGTACTTC. Drawing the rest from reference TRBV19 and TRBJ2-7, the complete variable domain is DGGITQSPKYLFRKEGQNVTLSCEQNLNHDAMYWYRQDPGQGLRLIYYSQIVNDFQKGDIAEGYSVSREKKESFPLTVTSAQKNPTAFYLCASSLPSGANGGEQYFGPGTRLTVT.

The chain is built from TRBV5-4 and TRBJ2-3; 7 nucleotides match TRBD2. The germline gives CDR1 SGHNT, CDR2 YYREEE (reference sequence). The CDR3 covers 15 residues. V lost 4 bases, J lost 2 bases, and 7 bases stayed unmatched. CDR3 nucleotide sequence: TGTGCCAGCAGCACGGGGAGGGGAGACACAGATACGCAGTATTTT. This gives the protein CASSTGRGDTDTQYF. Complete variable domain (other parts from reference TRBV5-4 and TRBJ2-3): ETGVTQSPTHLIKTRGQQVTLRCSSQSGHNTVSWYQQALGQGPQFIFQYYREEENGRGNFPPRFSGLQFPNYSSELNVNALELDDSALYLCASSTGRGDTDTQYFGPGTRLTVL.

In its sample, this clone was seen once. This chain links TRBV2 with TRBJ2-1, with TRBD2 matching 11 bases. In germline, CDR1 is SNHLY, CDR2 FYNNEI. After removal of 2 bases from V and 5 bases from J, the junction contained 2 bases not matched to a gene. CDR3 size: 15 residues. The CDR3 DNA follows: TGTGCCAGCAGTGAACGGGGACTAGCGGACAATGAGCAGTTCTTC. Protein sequence: CASSERGLADNEQFF.

The chain links TRBV2 to TRBJ1-4; D call uncertain. V was cut by 8 bases and J by 3 bases, with 10 bases left in between. The CDR3 length is 13 residues. Germline-derived CDR1 and CDR2 are SNHLY and FYNNEI. DNA for the CDR3: TGTGCCAGCTTGAGGGCCCCTAATGAAAAACTGTTTTTT. Translated: CASLRAPNEKLFF.

The CDR3 sequence is CASSAKVGDTGELFF. In nucleotides, the CDR3 is TGTGCCAGCAGTGCTAAGGTTGGGGACACCGGGGAGCTGTTTTTT. The V and J genes are TRBV6-4 and TRBJ2-2; D unresolved. Trimming removed 4 bases at V and 3 bases at J, with 12 bases between. The germline gives CDR1 MRHNA, CDR2 SNTAGT. The CDR3 extends over 15 amino acids.

This clone was observed a handful of times. The chain combines TRBV19 with TRBJ1-2; D perhaps matches TRBD1 (6 bases). The V gene's germline CDR1 is LNHDA and CDR2 SQIVND (reference sequence). The CDR3 has 12 amino acids. Trimming pared 3 bases from V and 8 bases from J, leaving 10 bases between. DNA for the CDR3: TGTGCCAGTAGTATGCCGGGGGGCGGCTACACCTTC. Its translation: CASSMPGGGYTF. Combining the CDR3 with reference TRBV19 and TRBJ1-2 gives the whole variable domain DGGITQSPKYLFRKEGQNVTLSCEQNLNHDAMYWYRQDPGQGLRLIYYSQIVNDFQKGDIAEGYSVSREKKESFPLTVTSAQKNPTAFYLCASSMPGGGYTFGSGTRLTVV.

The chain links TRBV19 to TRBJ1-5; 7 bases map to TRBD1. V dropped 3 bases and J dropped 4; count of bases not matched to a gene: 6. This CDR3 has 15 residues. CDR1 is LNHDA, CDR2 SQIVND, per germline (reference sequence). The CDR3 DNA reads TGTGCCAGTAGTATCGAGGGGGCGCGGAATCAGCCCCAGCATTTT. Translation gives CASSIEGARNQPQHF.

The CDR3 coding sequence is TGTGCCACCGCATGGGGTGAGACCCAGTACTTC. Translating it yields CATAWGETQYF. The chain employs TRBV24-1 and TRBJ2-5; D not certain. From germline, CDR1 is KGHDR and CDR2 SFDVKD. The germline V and J ends were trimmed by 9 bases and 5 bases, with 9 bases remaining between them. The CDR3 sequence is 11 residues long.

The genes are TRBV19 and TRBJ2-3; TRBD2 agrees at 7 bases. Per germline, CDR1 LNHDA and CDR2 SQIVND (reference sequence). The CDR3 spans 16 residues. V gave up 5 bases and J gave up 6 bases; unmatched junction bases: 14. CDR3 sequence: CASSPPSSGGRDTQYF. The CDR3 DNA follows: TGTGCCAGTAGTCCCCCCTCTAGCGGAGGAAGGGATACGCAGTATTTT.

The rearrangement links TRBV19 to TRBJ1-4, with D perhaps TRBD1 (6 bases). The ends were cut back, 4 bases at V and 0 bases at J, with 9 bases in the middle. The CDR3 length is 15 residues. Germline CDR1 LNHDA, CDR2 SQIVND (reference sequence). The CDR3 reads CASSKNRATNEKLFF. CDR3 bases: TGTGCCAGTAGTAAAAACAGGGCAACTAATGAAAAACTGTTTTTT.